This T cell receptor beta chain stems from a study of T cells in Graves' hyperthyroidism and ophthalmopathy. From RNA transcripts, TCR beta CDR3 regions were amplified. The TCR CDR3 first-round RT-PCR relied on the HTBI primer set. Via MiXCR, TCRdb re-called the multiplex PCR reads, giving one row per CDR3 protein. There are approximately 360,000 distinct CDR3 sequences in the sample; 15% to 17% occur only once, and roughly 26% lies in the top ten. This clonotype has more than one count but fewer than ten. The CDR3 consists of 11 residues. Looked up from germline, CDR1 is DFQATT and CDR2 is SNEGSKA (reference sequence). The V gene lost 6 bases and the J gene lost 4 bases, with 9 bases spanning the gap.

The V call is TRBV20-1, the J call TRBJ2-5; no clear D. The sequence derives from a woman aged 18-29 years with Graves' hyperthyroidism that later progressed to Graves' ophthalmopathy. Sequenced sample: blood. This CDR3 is CSARLGETQYF. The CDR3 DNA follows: TGCAGTGCCCGACTTGGAGAGACCCAGTACTTC.